One and the same sample provided the 17 T cell receptor beta chains below, sequenced in a study of CD8 T cells in Susac syndrome. Random hexamers were used to reverse transcribe 0.5 to 1 ug of RNA. Using its own MiXCR run on the immunoSEQ multiplex PCR reads, TCRdb lists one record per CDR3 protein. The sample consists of 210,000 or so distinct CDR3 sequences, about 94% of them appearing once. The source material was CD4+ T cells from PBMCs. The origin of the receptors is a human donor with Susac syndrome.

The chain combines TRBV5-1 with TRBJ1-5; 9 bases map to TRBD1. Looked up from germline, CDR1 is SGHRS and CDR2 is YFSETQ. The CDR3 consists of 15 residues. V lost 5 bases and J lost 6; bases outside the gene matches: 9. The CDR3 sequence is CASSSTGGESQPQHF. The CDR3 DNA sequence: TGCGCCAGCAGTTCCACAGGGGGCGAAAGTCAGCCCCAGCATTTT.

This clonotype was recorded only once. This chain links TRBV30 with TRBJ1-5; tentatively, D is TRBD1 (5 bases). Germline V gene data show CDR1 as GTSNPN and CDR2 as SVGIG (reference sequence). V shed 2 bases and J shed 6 bases, with 17 bases lying between them. The CDR3 runs 15 residues. The CDR3 reads CAWSPQGGISQPQHF. CDR3 bases: TGTGCCTGGAGTCCTCAGGGCGGGATAAGTCAGCCCCAGCATTTT.

The CDR3 DNA is TGTGCCAGCAGCCAGGGGGTAGCGGGGGGAAACCAAGAGACCCAGTACTTC. It translates to CASSQGVAGGNQETQYF. The chain combines TRBV4-2 with TRBJ2-5; 10 bases line up with TRBD2. This CDR3 contains 17 residues. With 3 bases clipped from V and 0 bases from J, the junction kept 7 bases outside the gene matches. Germline V CDR1 and CDR2: LGHNA, YNFKEQ.

The chain recombines TRBV20-1 with TRBJ1-1; no firm D call. Trimming cost V 3 bases and J 4 bases, with 6 bases left between them. The CDR3 is made up of 11 amino acids. CDR1 is DFQATT and CDR2 is SNEGSKA in the germline V gene (reference sequence). The CDR3 region is CSASSVTEAFF. The CDR3 DNA reads as TGCAGTGCTAGTTCTGTCACTGAAGCTTTCTTT.

The rearrangement links TRBV10-3 to TRBJ1-1; TRBD1 might be the D (6 bases). Germline assignment: CDR1 ENHRY and CDR2 SYGVKD. Trimming pared 10 bases from V and 3 bases from J, leaving 18 bases between. The CDR3 runs to 14 residues. DNA of the CDR3: TGTGCCACCACAGGGAGAGGTTTGGACACTGAAGCTTTCTTT. Its translation is CATTGRGLDTEAFF.

The chain joins TRBV10-3 to TRBJ1-1, with D possibly TRBD1 on 5 matching bases. From germline, CDR1 is ENHRY and CDR2 SYGVKD. V lost 1 base and J 7 bases, leaving 7 bases between the germline ends. The CDR3 covers 12 residues. The CDR3, as DNA: TGTGCCATCAGTGAGTACAGGAATGAAGCTTTCTTT. Translation gives CAISEYRNEAFF.

The J gene is TRBJ1-6, the V gene TRBV6-2 or TRBV6-3; D unclear. V lost 6 bases to trimming and J lost 12 bases, with 15 bases between them. This CDR3 comprises 13 residues. CDR1 is MNHEY and CDR2 is SVGEGT in the germline V gene. The CDR3: CASRTGPAQPLHF. The CDR3 nucleotides are TGTGCCAGCAGGACCGGACCGGCCCAACCCCTCCACTTT.

This sequence joins TRBV29-1 and TRBJ2-3; weak D call: TRBD2 (6 bases). The CDR3 is made up of 13 amino acids. Trimming pared 4 bases from V and 5 bases from J, leaving 13 bases between. Germline V gene sequence: CDR1 SQVTM, CDR2 ANQGSEA. DNA of the CDR3: TGCAGCGTTGGGGGAGGAGGGATAGATACGCAGTATTTT. Encoded protein: CSVGGGGIDTQYF.

This chain connects TRBV7-2 to TRBJ1-3, with 8 bases matching TRBD1. The junction had 4 bases not matched to a gene; V was cut back by 5 bases and J by 7 bases. CDR1 is SGHTA, CDR2 FQGNSA, per germline. The CDR3 extends over 13 amino acids. This CDR3 reads CASSQGQENTIYF. Here the CDR3 DNA reads TGTGCCAGCAGCCAGGGACAGGAGAACACCATATATTTT.

V and J are TRBV29-1 and TRBJ2-1; 8 bases are a match to TRBD2. The CDR3 spans 14 residues. The germline gives CDR1 SQVTM, CDR2 ANQGSEA. The J segment lost 2 bases and the V segment lost 7 bases, leaving 7 bases of the junction unmatched. CDR3 protein: CSAFSGVAYNEQFF. In DNA, the CDR3 is TGCAGCGCGTTTAGCGGGGTAGCCTACAATGAGCAGTTCTTC.

The chain employs TRBV4-3 and TRBJ2-5, with 7 bases that match TRBD1. CDR1 and CDR2 from the germline V gene are LGHNA and YSLEER. The CDR3 runs to 16 residues. After removal of 0 bases from V and 5 bases from J, the junction contained 9 bases not matched to a gene. CDR3 amino acids: CASSQDLTGLGETQYF. The CDR3 DNA follows: TGCGCCAGCAGCCAAGACCTGACAGGGTTGGGGGAGACCCAGTACTTC.

This chain links TRBV11-2 with TRBJ1-6; no firm D call. Germline lookup yields CDR1 SGHAT and CDR2 FQNNGV. The CDR3 spans 17 residues. V lost 1 base and J 10 bases, leaving 20 bases between the germline ends. Here the CDR3 reads CASSLAGPWEGSSPLHF. The CDR3 nucleotides read TGTGCCAGCAGCTTAGCGGGCCCCTGGGAGGGCTCCTCACCCCTCCACTTT.

This clonotype was detected only once. This chain links TRBV12-3 or TRBV12-4 with TRBJ1-1; TRBD1 might be the D (5 bases). V lost 8 bases to trimming and J lost 1 base, with 14 bases between them. The CDR3 sequence is 14 residues long. CDR3 nucleotide sequence: TGTGCCAGCGGGGCGACAGCGGAGAACACTGAAGCTTTCTTT. Amino acids: CASGATAENTEAFF.

The CDR3 reads CASSLALGGASSDTQYF. CDR3 nucleotides: TGTGCCAGCAGCTTAGCCCTCGGGGGGGCGTCTTCAGATACGCAGTATTTT. This sequence joins TRBV11-3 and TRBJ2-3; 8 bases are shared with TRBD2. There are 17 residues in the CDR3. Germline values: CDR1 SGHNT, CDR2 YENEEA. After removal of 1 base from V and 4 bases from J, the junction contained 10 bases not matched to a gene. The variable domain in full, completed from reference TRBV11-3 and TRBJ2-3, reads EAGVVQSPRYKIIEKKQPVAFWCNPISGHNTLYWYLQNLGQGPELLIRYENEEAVDDSQLPKDRFSAERLKGVDSTLKIQPAELGDSAVYLCASSLALGGASSDTQYFGPGTRLTVL.

The J gene is TRBJ2-3, the V gene TRBV5-1; the D is unclear. V gave up 0 bases and J gave up 2 bases, with 7 bases separating them. In germline, CDR1 is SGHRS, CDR2 YFSETQ. CDR3 length: 14 amino acids. The CDR3 loop reads CASSLAQFTDTQYF. The CDR3 nucleotides read TGCGCCAGCAGCTTGGCTCAGTTCACAGATACGCAGTATTTT. The entire variable domain, with the rest obtained from reference TRBV5-1 and TRBJ2-3, is as follows: KAGVTQTPRYLIKTRGQQVTLSCSPISGHRSVSWYQQTPGQGLQFLFEYFSETQRNKGNFPGRFSGRQFSNSRSEMNVSTLELGDSALYLCASSLAQFTDTQYFGPGTRLTVL.

V and J are TRBV4-2 and TRBJ1-2, with D possibly TRBD1 on 6 matching bases. V lost 0 bases to trimming and J lost 3 bases, with 17 bases between them. The CDR3 has 17 amino acids. CDR1 and CDR2 (germline): LGHNA, YNFKEQ. CDR3 amino acids: CASSQERTARTYYGYTF. Here the CDR3 DNA reads TGTGCCAGCAGCCAAGAGAGGACAGCAAGGACCTACTATGGCTACACCTTC.

The V call is TRBV2, the J call TRBJ2-5; unclear D gene. The V and J ends lost 8 bases and 5 bases respectively, with 15 bases between them. The germline V gene encodes CDR1 SNHLY and CDR2 FYNNEI. The CDR3 totals 13 residues. CDR3 sequence: CASSAMVSETQYF. The CDR3 DNA is TGTGCCAGCTCGGCGATGGTCTCTGAGACCCAGTACTTC.